The 18 T cell receptor beta chains reported below all come from one sample, sequenced in a study of neurological immune-mediated disorders. TCRdb independently ran MiXCR on the 5' RACE reads; one entry per CDR3 protein. Counted here are 45,000 to 65,000 distinct CDR3 sequences, around 4.4% occurring once; the ten biggest clones make up about 3.1%. The specimen was PBMCs. These receptors came from a man aged 50 to 59 with multiple sclerosis.

This clonotype was seen ten or more times. The V call is TRBV4-1, the J call TRBJ2-6; maybe TRBD2 (6 bases). This CDR3 comprises 17 residues. Looked up from germline, CDR1 is MGHRA and CDR2 is YSYEKL. The V end was cut by 3 bases, the J end by 2 bases, with 14 bases between. The DNA of the CDR3 is TGCGCCAGCAGCCACTCCTACGGGGGAGCTGGGGCCAACGTCCTGACTTTC. Its translation is CASSHSYGGAGANVLTF.

This clonotype was recorded many times. The V call is TRBV24-1, the J call TRBJ2-1, with 7 bases matching TRBD2. CDR1 and CDR2 (germline): KGHDR, SFDVKD. There are 14 residues in the CDR3. Unmatched junction bases numbered 8, after V lost 4 bases and J lost 9 bases. CDR3 coding DNA: TGTGCCACCAGTGAAGCGGGACTCTCTTTTGAGCAGTTCTTC. Translation gives CATSEAGLSFEQFF.

This clonotype was observed at least ten times. V and J are TRBV7-2 and TRBJ2-1; no firm D call. The CDR3 is 16 residues long. CDR1 and CDR2 (germline): SGHTA, FQGNSA. V dropped 1 base and J dropped 10 bases, with 20 bases sitting between them. CDR3 protein: CASSLGTNRNLREQFF. CDR3 coding DNA: TGTGCCAGCAGCTTAGGGACCAACCGGAACCTTAGAGAGCAGTTCTTC.

At least ten counts were recorded for this clonotype. A much larger clone lies one base from this, so it may be a read error. CDR3 residues: CATSRDKERDYGYTF. In nucleotides, the CDR3 is TGTGCCACCAGCAGAGATAAAGAAAGGGACTATGGCTACACCTTC. The chain recombines TRBV15 with TRBJ1-2; no firm D call. This CDR3 is built from 15 residues. Germline loops: CDR1 LNHNV, CDR2 YYDKDF (reference sequence). Between the trimmed V and J ends, which lost 0 bases and 3 bases, there was a span of 11 bases.

On this clonotype itself: Compared with germline, one end of the junction differs, possibly owing to a read error. The rearrangement links TRBV6-6 to TRBJ1-5, with no clear D. The CDR3 has 14 amino acids. Germline V gene data show CDR1 as MNHNY and CDR2 as SVGAGI (reference sequence). The CDR3 DNA is TGTGCCAGCAGTTACAGTCAGCCTGCCCAGCCCCAGAATTTT. Translation gives CASSYSQPAQPQNF.

In this sample, this clonotype turned up many times. The CDR3 loop reads CASSQGRVGTGDTEAFF. DNA of the CDR3: TGCGCCAGCAGCCAAGGGCGGGTTGGGACAGGCGACACTGAAGCTTTCTTT. This chain links TRBV4-1 with TRBJ1-1; 8 nucleotides align to TRBD1. Trimming at V came to 1 base and at J to 3 bases, leaving 10 bases not matched to a gene. This CDR3 is built from 17 residues. The germline CDR1 and CDR2 sequences are MGHRA and YSYEKL.

This clonotype has ten or more counts. The V call is TRBV20-1, the J call TRBJ2-3; D is unresolved. The CDR3 loop spans 13 amino acids. Germline V gives CDR1 DFQATT, CDR2 SNEGSKA (reference sequence). The V end lost 6 bases, the J end lost 2 bases, and 12 bases lay between the germline ends. The CDR3 nucleotides read TGCAGTGCCAGTGTGATAGCCACAGATACGCAGTATTTT. Translated: CSASVIATDTQYF.

This clonotype was recorded many times. J is TRBJ2-7 and V is TRBV6-6; the D gene is possibly TRBD1 (7 bases). The CDR3 length is 16 residues. V lost 2 bases and J 2 bases, leaving 16 bases between the germline ends. In germline, CDR1 is MNHNY, CDR2 SVGAGI (reference sequence). CDR3 nucleotide sequence: TGTGCCAGCAGTTACCCCCCTGGGGGGACAGCCTACGAGCAGTACTTC. Protein sequence: CASSYPPGGTAYEQYF.

There are many counts of this clonotype. The chain carries TRBV4-1 and TRBJ2-7, with 9 bases aligning to TRBD2. The CDR3 totals 16 residues. Trimming removed 3 bases from V and 6 bases from J; junction bases left unmatched: 12. Germline CDR1 and CDR2: MGHRA and YSYEKL. The CDR3 nucleotides read TGCGCCAGCAGCCAGGTCTCCGGGACTAGCAAAGTCGAGCAGTACTTC. This encodes CASSQVSGTSKVEQYF.

This clonotype was counted ten times or more. The chain uses TRBV5-1 and TRBJ2-7; D perhaps matches TRBD2 (5 bases). The germline gives CDR1 SGHRS, CDR2 YFSETQ. This CDR3 has 13 residues. The ends were cut back, 3 bases at V and 6 bases at J, with 13 bases in the middle. The CDR3 loop reads CASSYNAGVEQYF. DNA of the CDR3: TGCGCCAGCAGCTATAATGCCGGGGTCGAGCAGTACTTC.

The chain joins TRBV7-9 to TRBJ1-4; no definite D call. V shed 6 bases and J shed 8 bases, with 16 bases lying between them. This CDR3 comprises 14 residues. Per germline, CDR1 SEHNR and CDR2 FQNEAQ (reference sequence). CDR3 region: CASRPGKGLEKLFF. Here the CDR3 DNA reads TGTGCCAGCAGACCGGGAAAGGGCTTGGAAAAACTGTTTTTT.

This clonotype has at least ten counts. V gene TRBV20-1 combines with J gene TRBJ2-1, with D tentatively TRBD2 (5 bases). This CDR3 has 16 residues. The germline V and J ends were trimmed by 1 base and 12 bases, with 25 bases remaining between them. Germline-derived CDR1 and CDR2 are DFQATT and SNEGSKA (reference sequence). CDR3 loop: CSARGGLLELYAGQFF. The DNA for the CDR3 is TGCAGTGCTAGAGGAGGGCTACTAGAGCTCTACGCGGGGCAGTTCTTC.

This clonotype appeared many times. The V and J genes are TRBV13 and TRBJ2-7, with TRBD1 matching over 9 bases. The CDR3 covers 15 residues. J was trimmed by 2 bases and V by 2 bases; bases with no gene match: 4. CDR1 and CDR2 from the germline V gene are PRHDT and FYEKMQ (reference sequence). For the CDR3, the DNA is TGTGCCAGCAGCTTACTTGGGACAGGGACCTACGAGCAGTACTTC. Its translation is CASSLLGTGTYEQYF.

This clonotype was observed at least ten times. The CDR3 loop is CATSRDLGTSFYEQYF. The CDR3 region has the DNA TGTGCCACCAGCAGAGATTTGGGGACTAGCTTCTACGAGCAGTACTTC. V usage is TRBV15 and J usage is TRBJ2-7; 9 nucleotides align to TRBD2. Germline V gene lookup returns CDR1 LNHNV and CDR2 YYDKDF (reference sequence). The CDR3 extends over 16 amino acids. V lost 0 bases and J lost 3; bases outside the gene matches: 6.

This clonotype appeared a few times. A single base separates this from a much larger clone, so it may be a read error. CDR3 region: CASTMSYEQYF. In DNA form, the CDR3 reads TGTGCCAGCACGATGAGCTACGAGCAGTACTTC. The chain has TRBV11-2 and TRBJ2-7; D unresolved. This CDR3 is 11 amino acids long. Germline V gene lookup returns CDR1 SGHAT and CDR2 FQNNGV. Trimming left V 7 bases short and J 3 bases short, with 7 bases between.

Ten or more counts support this clonotype. The chain employs TRBV4-1 and TRBJ1-6; 8 nucleotides align to TRBD1. Germline V gene data show CDR1 as MGHRA and CDR2 as YSYEKL. This CDR3 has 15 amino acids. V trimming: 5 bases; J trimming: 7 bases; junction bases outside the gene matches: 7. The CDR3 region has the DNA TGCGCCAGCAGCTTTCCAGGGGGCGCGAATTCACCCCTCCACTTT. It translates to CASSFPGGANSPLHF.

Comment on this clonotype: The conserved closing phenylalanine or tryptophan is absent in this CDR3, likely reflecting a read error. This chain uses TRBV20-1 with TRBJ1-2; maybe TRBD1 (6 bases). V gave up 3 bases and J gave up 0 bases, with 20 bases separating them. Germline V gene lookup returns CDR1 DFQATT and CDR2 SNEGSKA (reference sequence). This CDR3 is built from 17 residues. The CDR3 reads CSARIETGTPSNYGYTN. In DNA form, the CDR3 reads TGCAGTGCTAGGATAGAAACCGGGACACCATCTAACTATGGCTACACCAAC.

In this sample, this clonotype turned up many times. The germline gene is not matched at one end of the junction; a read error may be the cause. The chain combines TRBV3-1 with TRBJ1-5, with D possibly being TRBD1 (5 bases). The CDR3 has 15 residues. Germline lookup yields CDR1 LGHDT and CDR2 YNNKEL (reference sequence). CDR3 bases: TGTGCCAGCAGCTCGACAGTCTATAGCAATCAGCCCCAGAATTTT. Its translation is CASSSTVYSNQPQNF.